This TCR beta chain stems from a study of T cells after yellow fever vaccination. Study-wide results and caveats: Abundant contaminating clonotypes from the bulk population could appear in FACS-sorted repertoires.

5'RACE template switching added a universal primer site and UMIs to TCR cDNA. Via MiXCR, TCRdb re-called the 5' RACE reads, giving one row per CDR3 protein. The sample carries 350,000 to 450,000 distinct CDR3 sequences, roughly a sixth recorded once. This clonotype appeared a few times. The antigen remains undetermined. Germline CDR1 is MNHEY and CDR2 is SVGAGI. V shed 5 bases and J 5 bases; nucleotides not matched to a gene: 7. The CDR3 contains 15 residues. The sample was PBMCs, taken before the yellow fever booster vaccination. The chain carries TRBV6-5 and TRBJ1-1; 11 bases map to TRBD1. The clonotype comes from a man between 18 and 29 years old who received the YFV17D yellow fever vaccine. DNA for the CDR3: TGTGCCAGCAGTGACCCGGGACAGGGGGATACTGAAGCTTTCTTT. It specifies CASSDPGQGDTEAFF.